A single sample is the source of the 22 T cell receptor beta chains below, sequenced in a study of T cell responses to AZD1222 COVID-19 vaccine. Some clones are missing from TCRdb's copy, which holds only in-frame ones; the method was immunoSEQ multiplex PCR. The sample lists some 130,000 clones; about 87% were seen once. Sequencing was performed on peripheral blood, taken on day 0 of AZD1222 vaccination. All receptors come from an adult in good health.

The V and J genes are TRBV12-3 or TRBV12-4 and TRBJ1-6, with D possibly being TRBD1 (5 bases). The CDR3 consists of 13 residues. V shed 0 bases and J shed 11 bases, with 8 bases lying between them. This CDR3 is CASSLARATPLHF. The CDR3 DNA sequence: TGTGCCAGCAGTTTAGCCAGGGCCACACCCCTCCACTTT.

The J gene is TRBJ2-5, the V gene TRBV5-4; 10 nucleotides align to TRBD2. The CDR3 sequence is 17 residues long. The germline CDR1 and CDR2 sequences are SGHNT and YYREEE (reference sequence). V trimming: 0 bases; J trimming: 6 bases; junction bases outside the gene matches: 11. Here the CDR3 reads CASSLEVERGGGKTQYF. In DNA, the CDR3 is TGTGCCAGCAGCTTGGAGGTCGAGCGGGGGGGCGGAAAGACCCAGTACTTC.

The V gene is TRBV6-4, the J gene TRBJ1-1, with a tentative D call TRBD1 (5 bases). Trimming removed 7 bases at V and 2 bases at J, with 14 bases between. Germline values: CDR1 MRHNA, CDR2 SNTAGT. The CDR3 length is 14 residues. In DNA form, the CDR3 reads TGTGCCAGCAAAGGGGAAGCGGAAAACACTGAAGCTTTCTTT. It specifies CASKGEAENTEAFF.

The chain links TRBV27 to TRBJ2-7; TRBD1 agrees at 8 bases. After removal of 7 bases from V and 0 bases from J, the junction contained 2 bases not matched to a gene. Germline values: CDR1 MNHEY, CDR2 SMNVEV (reference sequence). This CDR3 has 13 residues. CDR3 amino acids: CASKTGGSYEQYF. CDR3 nucleotides: TGTGCCAGCAAAACAGGGGGCTCCTACGAGCAGTACTTC.

The rearrangement joins TRBV6-5 to TRBJ2-1; 9 bases map to TRBD2. This CDR3 spans 15 amino acids. Unmatched junction bases numbered 10, after V lost 6 bases and J lost 7 bases. The germline gives CDR1 MNHEY, CDR2 SVGAGI. The CDR3 loop is CASRKAGGESNEQFF. As DNA, the CDR3 is TGTGCCAGCAGGAAAGCGGGGGGTGAATCTAATGAGCAGTTCTTC.

Written as DNA, the CDR3 is TGTGCCAGCAGCCACGACAGGAGCACTGAAGCTTTCTTT. It translates to CASSHDRSTEAFF. The chain has TRBV7-9 and TRBJ1-1; weak D call: TRBD1 (6 bases). This CDR3 has 13 amino acids. Germline V gene sequence: CDR1 SEHNR, CDR2 FQNEAQ (reference sequence). The ends were cut back, 5 bases at V and 4 bases at J, with 11 bases in the middle.

J is TRBJ2-7 and V is TRBV27; TRBD1 is a possible D gene (6 bases). The V end lost 5 bases, the J end lost 7 bases, and 18 bases lay between the germline ends. Germline-derived CDR1 and CDR2 are MNHEY and SMNVEV (reference sequence). The length of the CDR3 is 14 residues. CDR3 sequence: CASSALGAQGEQYF. The CDR3 DNA reads TGTGCCAGCAGTGCTCTCGGGGCACAGGGTGAGCAGTACTTC.

This clone occurred a few times. The rearrangement joins TRBV19 to TRBJ1-5; D not certain. The germline gives CDR1 LNHDA, CDR2 SQIVND (reference sequence). With 3 bases removed from V and 11 bases from J, the gap between germline ends came to 14 bases. The CDR3 runs to 13 residues. CDR3 in amino acids: CASSIVGVGTQHF. The CDR3 DNA sequence: TGTGCCAGTAGTATCGTCGGAGTCGGGACCCAGCATTTT.

This chain connects TRBV30 to TRBJ2-1; D is unresolved. CDR3 size: 13 residues. Trimming left V 5 bases short and J 2 bases short, with 10 bases between. The germline V gene has CDR1 GTSNPN and CDR2 SVGIG (reference sequence). CDR3 residues: CAWDGGTYNEQFF. The CDR3 DNA is TGTGCCTGGGACGGCGGTACCTACAATGAGCAGTTCTTC.

At least ten counts were recorded for this clone. DNA for the CDR3: TGTGCCAGCAGTATAGCTAGCGGGACGCAAGAGACCCAGTACTTC. Encoded protein: CASSIASGTQETQYF. This sequence joins TRBV6-2 or TRBV6-3 and TRBJ2-5, with 9 bases lining up with TRBD2. CDR1 MNHEY and CDR2 SVGEGT come from the germline V gene. Trimming cost V 5 bases and J 2 bases; bases outside gene matches: 6. This CDR3 has 15 residues.

J is TRBJ1-2 and V is TRBV5-1, with D unclear. Trimming pared 0 bases from V and 4 bases from J, leaving 10 bases between. Germline V gene data show CDR1 as SGHRS and CDR2 as YFSETQ. The CDR3 runs 14 residues. The CDR3 DNA is TGCGCCAGCAGCTTGGGGACCCGAGGCTATGGCTACACCTTC. Residues: CASSLGTRGYGYTF.

This chain connects TRBV19 to TRBJ1-1, with no clear D. The CDR3 has 13 amino acids. From germline, CDR1 is LNHDA and CDR2 SQIVND (reference sequence). V lost 7 bases and J 1 base, leaving 10 bases between the germline ends. The CDR3 coding sequence is TGTGCCAGTACCCACGCCGGGAACACTGAAGCTTTCTTT. Translation gives CASTHAGNTEAFF.

Here the CDR3 DNA reads TGCGCCAGCAGTGAAACAGGGTGGGATGGCTACACCTTC. As protein: CASSETGWDGYTF. The chain uses TRBV10-1 and TRBJ1-2; D perhaps matches TRBD1 (6 bases). The CDR3 is 13 amino acids. V was pared by 3 bases and J by 6 bases, with 11 bases between. Germline V gene sequence: CDR1 WNHNN, CDR2 SYGVQD (reference sequence).

This clone was counted once. J is TRBJ1-4 and V is TRBV12-3 or TRBV12-4; perhaps TRBD1 as D (5 bases). The V end was cut by 5 bases, the J end by 13 bases, with 11 bases between. The CDR3 is 11 residues long. The CDR3 sequence is CASSPGRGLFF. As DNA, the CDR3 is TGTGCCAGCAGTCCAGGGCGGGGACTGTTTTTT.

This clone was seen only a few times. The gene calls are TRBV6-4 and TRBJ2-2, with 8 bases that match TRBD1. The V gene's germline CDR1 is MRHNA and CDR2 SNTAGT. J lost 5 bases, V lost 4 bases, and 12 bases had no gene match. The CDR3 length is 17 residues. The CDR3 is CASSAQSGTGRTGELFF. The CDR3 nucleotides read TGTGCCAGCAGTGCACAATCCGGGACAGGAAGAACCGGGGAGCTGTTTTTT.

The chain couples TRBV7-3 to TRBJ1-1, with 9 bases lining up with TRBD1. Trimming took 5 bases from V and 4 from J; bases not matched to a gene: 14. The CDR3 loop spans 17 amino acids. Germline assignment: CDR1 SGHTA and CDR2 FQGTGA. This CDR3 is CASSPRSGTGIVTEAFF. Here the CDR3 DNA reads TGTGCCAGCAGCCCTCGTTCAGGGACAGGGATCGTCACTGAAGCTTTCTTT.

Remarks on this clone: Distinct nucleotide sequences in the sample also encode this CDR3. The chain links TRBV2 to TRBJ1-5; TRBD1 matches 8 bases. Germline-derived CDR1 and CDR2 are SNHLY and FYNNEI. The CDR3 contains 14 residues. Losses at the gene ends were 6 bases for V and 3 bases for J; bases not matched to a gene: 4. CDR3 amino acids: CASSPGQDNQPQHF. The CDR3 bases are TGTGCCAGCAGCCCGGGACAGGACAATCAGCCCCAGCATTTT.

The chain uses TRBV28 and TRBJ1-5; D gene ambiguous. Deletions cut 3 bases from V and 0 bases from J, with 9 bases between. In germline, CDR1 is MDHEN, CDR2 SYDVKM. The CDR3 sequence is 15 residues long. In DNA form, the CDR3 reads TGTGCCAGCAGTTTGGGAACATATAGCAATCAGCCCCAGCATTTT. Translating gives CASSLGTYSNQPQHF.

V is TRBV30 and J is TRBJ2-2; D uncertain. This CDR3 region has 13 residues. Trimming shortened V by 2 bases and J by 4 bases, and 8 bases separated the two germline ends. Per the germline V gene, CDR1 is GTSNPN and CDR2 is SVGIG (reference sequence). The DNA of the CDR3 is TGTGCCTGGAGTACTTTACTCACCGGGGAGCTGTTTTTT. Protein: CAWSTLLTGELFF.

The chain employs TRBV6-2 or TRBV6-3 and TRBJ1-2; D is perhaps TRBD1 (6 bases). Per germline, CDR1 MNHEY and CDR2 SVGEGT. The CDR3 runs to 16 residues. V was cut by 6 bases and J by 5 bases, with 22 bases left in between. The CDR3 nucleotides are TGTGCCAGCAGCCCTTACGACAGGACTCTCGGGTATGGCTACACCTTC. It specifies CASSPYDRTLGYGYTF.

The CDR3 here is CAISESPGTGTNTGELFF. The CDR3 DNA sequence: TGTGCCATCAGTGAGTCTCCCGGGACAGGTACGAACACCGGGGAGCTGTTTTTT. V usage is TRBV10-3 and J usage is TRBJ2-2; 8 nucleotides align to TRBD1. CDR1 is ENHRY and CDR2 is SYGVKD in the germline V gene. V trimming: 0 bases; J trimming: 0 bases; junction bases outside the gene matches: 6. The CDR3 covers 18 residues.

The chain links TRBV5-1 to TRBJ1-6, with a tentative D call TRBD1 (5 bases). CDR1 is SGHRS and CDR2 is YFSETQ in the germline V gene. Trimming removed 4 bases from V and 9 bases from J, with 23 bases in between. The CDR3 is 17 residues long. CDR3 loop: CASSPFGGDLSGSPLHF. DNA of the CDR3: TGCGCCAGCAGCCCCTTCGGGGGAGACCTATCGGGTTCACCCCTCCACTTT.